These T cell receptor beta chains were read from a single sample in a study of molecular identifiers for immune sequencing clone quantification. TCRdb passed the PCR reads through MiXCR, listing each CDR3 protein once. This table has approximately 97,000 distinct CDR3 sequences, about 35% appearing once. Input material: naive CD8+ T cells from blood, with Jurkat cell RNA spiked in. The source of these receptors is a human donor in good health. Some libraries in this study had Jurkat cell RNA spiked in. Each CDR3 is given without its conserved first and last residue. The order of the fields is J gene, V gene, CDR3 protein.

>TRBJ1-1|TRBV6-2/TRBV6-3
ASTEGQGLHEAY
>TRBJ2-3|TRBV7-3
ASSPGTSSGDTQY
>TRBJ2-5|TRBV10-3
AISVDSQETQY
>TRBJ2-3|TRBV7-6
ASSSPMLETDTQY
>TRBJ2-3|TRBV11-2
ASSSQRTFSTDTQY
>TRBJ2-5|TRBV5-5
ASSLGSWEGSQY
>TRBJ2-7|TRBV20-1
SASLLTLPYEQN
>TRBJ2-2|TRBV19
ASTKFRVSPTGELF
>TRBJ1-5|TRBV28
ASSLTGGTNQPQH
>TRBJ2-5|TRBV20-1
SARTPAETQY
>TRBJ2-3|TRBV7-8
ASSLEAGVDTQY
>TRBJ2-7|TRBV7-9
ASSLEVGQHSYEQY
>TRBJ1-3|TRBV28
ASSPSDTIY
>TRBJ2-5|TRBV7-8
ASSPDARVQETQY
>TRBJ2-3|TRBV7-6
ASSLDQAGAGDTQY
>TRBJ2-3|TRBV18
ASSPPYQDTDTQN
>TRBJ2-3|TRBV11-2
ASSFGARSTDMQY
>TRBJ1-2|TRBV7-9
ASSLVQDLFNYGYT
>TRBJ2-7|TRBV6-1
ATGLRTGNYGQY
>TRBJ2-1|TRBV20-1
SARVSASSYNEQF
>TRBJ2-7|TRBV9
ASSVAPEGGYEQY
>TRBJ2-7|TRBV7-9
ASSFGTVVYEQY
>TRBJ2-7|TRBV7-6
VSSLGGSTYEQY
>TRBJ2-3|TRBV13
ASLDYGTDTQY